This T cell receptor beta chain was captured in a study of OX40 agonist ivuxolimab in advanced cancers. Looking at the study overall: Ivuxolimab was a fully human IgG2 agonistic monoclonal antibody targeting the costimulatory receptor OX40 (CD134). Peripheral TCRbeta sequencing was intended to test whether TCR sequence diversity was altered and clonal T-cell expansion was caused by ivuxolimab. Of the approximately 53 patients in dose escalation, some 19 had hepatocellular carcinoma, roughly 15 had melanoma, 9 had renal cell carcinoma and 9 had head and neck cancer. Partial responses were achieved by three dose-escalation patients, of whom one had hepatocellular carcinoma and two had cutaneous melanoma. In the dose-escalation cohort, 75% to 90% of patients were male, and the mean age was roughly 60 years with a range of roughly 20 to 80. Intravenous ivuxolimab was administered to patients every 2 weeks at six dose levels: 0.01, 0.1, 0.3, 1.5, 3 and 10 mg/kg. The paper describes the monotherapy dose-escalation part (N of about 52 patients) of the phase I trial of ivuxolimab. Patients were allowed to have had prior anti-PD-1, anti-PD-L1 or anti-CTLA-4 therapy, and around two fifths of the dose-escalation patients had been treated with checkpoint inhibitors. Study-wide conclusions, independent of this receptor: After ivuxolimab, expanded clones were on average more numerous among CD8+ T cells than among CD4+ T cells. Low levels of normalized T-cell clonal expansion were also seen in some nonresponding patients. The antigen specificity of the clonally expanded peripheral T cells was not determined. In the 0.1-3.0 mg/kg groups, partial responders had among the lowest normalized peripheral clonal expansion, particularly in CD8+ T cells. At doses of 0.1 to 3.0 mg/kg, clonal expansion of both CD4+ and CD8+ blood T cells was observed from baseline to week 6.

Patients with autoimmune disease history or receiving systemic immunosuppression were excluded from the trial. Peripheral blood for TCR sequencing was collected from all dose cohorts at baseline, on cycle 4 day 1, and on cycle 7 day 1. Samples came from an open-label, multicenter, first-in-human phase I dose-escalation trial of ivuxolimab. Adults with locally advanced or metastatic melanoma, renal cell, hepatocellular, or head and neck squamous cell carcinoma were enrolled in the trial. Before TCR sequencing, CD4+ T cells and CD8+ T cells from peripheral blood were sorted into separate populations. In regard to this clone: Its antigen is not yet known. No quality values exist for individual bases; no much larger clone is one base distant.

The junction carries 13 bases between V and J, which are trimmed by 2 bases and 8 bases respectively. The germline V gene specifies MGHDK as CDR1 and SYGVNS as CDR2. The cysteine opens and the phenylalanine closes a CDR3 of 14 amino acids. CDR3 DNA only is kept here, 42 bases in frame from base 1. Genomic DNA was isolated from the sorted cells so that the TCRbeta CDR3 region could be sequenced. TCRbeta CDR3 regions were sequenced using the immunoSEQ Assay. What TCRdb holds here is the immuneACCESS table cut down to in-frame rearrangements. Part of the clones is not present; checked against another copy, under half of the missing clones reflect an unresolved V gene, and the others are unexplained. The sample table shows about 78,000 clones, and around 91% are seen once. Around 2.8% of the sample is taken by the ten largest.

This receptor was identified in an adult with an advanced solid tumor such as melanoma, head and neck, liver or kidney cancer. This chain is built from TRBV25-1 and TRBJ2-4; the D call is possibly TRBD1 or TRBD2, each sharing 5 bases. The material sequenced was CD4+ or CD8+ T cells sorted from blood, taken in a trial of the OX40 agonist ivuxolimab. The CDR3 sequence is CASSEQGLGDIQYF. The DNA reads TGTGCCAGCAGTGAACAGGGATTGGGGGACATTCAGTACTTC.